A selection of T cell receptor beta chains follows, all from one sample in a study of post-analysis software for immune sequencing data. MiXCR was run by TCRdb on the PCR reads, yielding one entry per CDR3 protein. This sample has 500,000 to 600,000 distinct CDR3 sequences, with roughly 46% found just once. The sequencing input was blood. The receptors shown here come from a girl aged 5-17 years with multiple sclerosis. The CDR3 runs from the conserved cysteine through the conserved F or W. A D gene is named only where the DNA matches it firmly. The size of a clone is reported for some rows only, either as once, few or many, or as a class for expanded clones.

abundance | d_gene | j_gene | v_gene | CDR3nt | CDR3aa
. | TRBD2 | TRBJ2-1 | TRBV7-6 | TGTGCCAGCAGCCCCGGGACTAGTCGTGAGCAGTTCTTC | CASSPGTSREQFF
few | TRBD1 | TRBJ1-2 | TRBV27 | TGTGCCAGCAGTCCCCGGACAGGGGGCAAGGGCTACACCTTC | CASSPRTGGKGYTF
. | TRBD1 | TRBJ2-5 | TRBV6-5 | TGTGCCAGCAGCCGCGGGGACAGGGTAGCAGAGACCCAGTACTTC | CASSRGDRVAETQYF
. | TRBD1 | TRBJ1-6 | TRBV7-9 | TGTGCCAGCAGCCACGGACAGGACTACGGTTCACCCCTCCACTTT | CASSHGQDYGSPLHF
few | . | TRBJ2-7 | TRBV7-2 | TGTGCCAGCAGCTTATTTTGGGGGGGGACATCTCAGTCCGAGCAGTACTTC | CASSLFWGGTSQSEQYF
few | . | TRBJ2-5 | TRBV12-3/TRBV12-4 | TGTGCCAGCAGTTTCCGGATAGAGACCCAGTACTTC | CASSFRIETQYF
. | TRBD2 | TRBJ2-1 | TRBV10-3 | TGTGCCATCAGTGAAGTAGCGGGGGGCCTTGAGCAGTTCTTC | CAISEVAGGLEQFF
few | . | TRBJ2-1 | TRBV7-2 | TGTGCCAGCAGCTTCTCCGGCAAACAGTTCTTC | CASSFSGKQFF
many | . | TRBJ1-5 | TRBV6-4 | TGTGCCAGCAGTGGGGGGCCCAATCAGCCCCAGCATTTT | CASSGGPNQPQHF
. | . | TRBJ2-1 | TRBV6-6 | TGTGCCAGCAGTTCACCACGGGGTCCCAATGAGCAGTTCTTC | CASSSPRGPNEQFF
. | . | TRBJ2-4 | TRBV13 | TGTGCCAGCAGCTTAGTCCGGACAGAAGCCAAAAACATTCAGTACTTC | CASSLVRTEAKNIQYF
. | . | TRBJ2-1 | TRBV7-9 | TGTGCCAGCAGCGCCCTGGGACGAGTGGAGCAGTTCTTC | CASSALGRVEQFF
. | TRBD2 | TRBJ2-3 | TRBV12-3/TRBV12-4 | TGTGCCAGCAGTTTCGCGGCGGGAGGACTCTTAGATACGCAGTATTTT | CASSFAAGGLLDTQYF
few | . | TRBJ1-1 | TRBV5-6 | TGTGCCAGCAGCGGTGATGACAGCACTGAAGCTTTCTTT | CASSGDDSTEAFF
. | . | TRBJ2-6 | TRBV29-1 | TGCAGCGTTGAAGGGTTAGAGGACTCTGGGGCCAACGTCCTGACTTTC | CSVEGLEDSGANVLTF